This T cell receptor beta chain was found in a study of graft-versus-host responses after intestinal transplantation. Turning to the study itself: Recipients got multivisceral, liver-intestinal, or isolated intestinal transplants. Recipients across the board were started on anti-thymocyte globulin induction, then kept on tacrolimus and steroids for roughly 3 years.

This clone was detected only once. As yet, its antigen is unknown. General observations from the study: The study associated peak circulating GvH clone levels with early post-transplant HvG declines. GvH clones turned up in recipient marrow; some had shown up first in ileum or blood.

The repertoire was sequenced with immunoSEQ multiplex PCR; TCRdb's copy has only in-frame clones and lacks some. The repertoire holds about 93,000 clones, approximately 92% seen once, with 0.4% to 0.6% in the top ten. The sequence was obtained from a human donor who received an intestinal transplant. The specimen was unstimulated CD8+ T cells sorted from spleen or lymph node cells, collected before intestinal transplant.

CDR3 sequence (DNA): TGTGCCAGCAGCCAAGAATTTAGCTACGAGCAGTACTTC. This gives the protein CASSQEFSYEQYF. This chain joins TRBV4-2 and TRBJ2-7; D is ambiguous. The CDR3 runs 13 residues. Per germline, CDR1 LGHNA and CDR2 YNFKEQ. V was cut by 0 bases and J by 3 bases, with 6 bases left in between.